This T cell receptor (beta chain) was captured by sequencing in a study of OX40 agonist ivuxolimab in advanced cancers. Profiled with immunoSEQ multiplex PCR; TCRdb holds only in-frame clones, not every one. The sample includes under 80,000 clones, around 83% of them seen just once. The sample was CD4+ or CD8+ T cells sorted from blood, taken in a trial of the OX40 agonist ivuxolimab. The TCR sequence derives from an adult with an advanced solid tumor such as melanoma, head and neck, liver or kidney cancer.

The CDR3 reads CASSLWGPGRGSNSPLHF. In DNA, the CDR3 is TGTGCCAGCAGCTTATGGGGGCCCGGACGGGGAAGTAATTCACCCCTCCACTTT. This chain connects TRBV7-3 to TRBJ1-6; perhaps TRBD1 as D (6 bases). CDR1 and CDR2 from the germline V gene are SGHTA and FQGTGA. The V gene lost 2 bases and the J gene lost 6 bases, with 20 bases spanning the gap. The CDR3 extends over 18 amino acids.